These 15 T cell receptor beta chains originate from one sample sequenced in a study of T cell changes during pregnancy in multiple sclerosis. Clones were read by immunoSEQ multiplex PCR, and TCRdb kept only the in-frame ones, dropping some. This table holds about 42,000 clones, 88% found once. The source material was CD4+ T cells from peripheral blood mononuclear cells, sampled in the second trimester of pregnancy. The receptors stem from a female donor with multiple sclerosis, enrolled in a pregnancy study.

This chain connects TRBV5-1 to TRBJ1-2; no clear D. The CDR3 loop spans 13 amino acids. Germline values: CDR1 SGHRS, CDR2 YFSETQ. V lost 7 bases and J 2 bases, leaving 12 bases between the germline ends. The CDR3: CASSPEANYGYTF. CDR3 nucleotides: TGCGCCAGCTCTCCAGAGGCAAACTATGGCTACACCTTC.

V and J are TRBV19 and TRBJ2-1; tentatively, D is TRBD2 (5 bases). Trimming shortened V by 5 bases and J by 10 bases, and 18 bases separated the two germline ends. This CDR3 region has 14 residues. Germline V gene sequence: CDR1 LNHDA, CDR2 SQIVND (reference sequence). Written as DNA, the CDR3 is TGTGCCAGTAGTTTAGCTAGCCAATCCAGGGAGCAGTTCTTC. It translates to CASSLASQSREQFF.

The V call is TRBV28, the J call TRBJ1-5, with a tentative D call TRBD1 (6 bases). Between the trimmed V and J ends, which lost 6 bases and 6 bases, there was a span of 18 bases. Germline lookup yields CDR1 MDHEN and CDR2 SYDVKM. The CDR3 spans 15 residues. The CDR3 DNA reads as TGTGCCAGCAGCATTCAGGGGTCCCGGGGTCAGCCCCAGCATTTT. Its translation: CASSIQGSRGQPQHF.

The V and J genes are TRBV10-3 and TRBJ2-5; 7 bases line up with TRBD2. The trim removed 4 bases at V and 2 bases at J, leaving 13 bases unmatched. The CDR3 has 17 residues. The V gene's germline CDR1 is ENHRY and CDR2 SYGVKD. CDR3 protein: CAISGIGVRESQETQYF. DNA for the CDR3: TGTGCCATCAGTGGGATAGGGGTGCGGGAGAGTCAAGAGACCCAGTACTTC.

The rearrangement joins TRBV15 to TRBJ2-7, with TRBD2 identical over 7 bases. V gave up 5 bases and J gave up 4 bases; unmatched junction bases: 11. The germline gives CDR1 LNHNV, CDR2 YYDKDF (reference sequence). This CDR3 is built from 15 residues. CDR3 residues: CATSRGGEASYEQYF. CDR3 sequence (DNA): TGTGCCACCAGCCGTGGGGGGGAAGCCTCATACGAGCAGTACTTC.

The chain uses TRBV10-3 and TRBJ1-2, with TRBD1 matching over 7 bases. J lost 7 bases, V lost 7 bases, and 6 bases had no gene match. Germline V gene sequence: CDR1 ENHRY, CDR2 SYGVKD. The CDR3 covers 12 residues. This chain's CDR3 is CAITGTGVGYTF. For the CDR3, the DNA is TGTGCCATCACGGGCACAGGGGTTGGCTACACCTTC.

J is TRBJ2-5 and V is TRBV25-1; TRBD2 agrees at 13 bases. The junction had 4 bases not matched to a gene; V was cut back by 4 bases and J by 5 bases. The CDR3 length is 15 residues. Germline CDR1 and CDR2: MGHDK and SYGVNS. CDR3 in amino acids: CASSGGLAGAETQYF. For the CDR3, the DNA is TGTGCCAGCAGTGGAGGACTAGCGGGAGCGGAGACCCAGTACTTC.

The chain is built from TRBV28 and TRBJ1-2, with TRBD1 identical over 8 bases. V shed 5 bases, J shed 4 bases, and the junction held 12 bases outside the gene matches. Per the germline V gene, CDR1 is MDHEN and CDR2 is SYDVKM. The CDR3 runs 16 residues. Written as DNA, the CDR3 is TGTGCCAGCAGTCCACGACACACAGGACAGGGCTATGGCTACACCTTC. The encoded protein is CASSPRHTGQGYGYTF.

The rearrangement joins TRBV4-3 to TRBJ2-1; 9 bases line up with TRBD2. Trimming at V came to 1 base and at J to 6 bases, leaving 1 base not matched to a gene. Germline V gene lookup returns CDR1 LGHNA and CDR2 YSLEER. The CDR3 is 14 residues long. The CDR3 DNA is TGCGCCAGCAGCCAAGGCGGGAGGGCCAATGAGCAGTTCTTC. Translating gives CASSQGGRANEQFF.

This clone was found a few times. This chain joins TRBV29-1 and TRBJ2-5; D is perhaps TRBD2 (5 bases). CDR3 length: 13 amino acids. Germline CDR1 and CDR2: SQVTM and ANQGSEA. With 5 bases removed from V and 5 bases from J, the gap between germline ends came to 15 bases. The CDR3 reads CSVNRASLETQYF. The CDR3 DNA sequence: TGCAGCGTTAACCGGGCTAGCCTCGAGACCCAGTACTTC.

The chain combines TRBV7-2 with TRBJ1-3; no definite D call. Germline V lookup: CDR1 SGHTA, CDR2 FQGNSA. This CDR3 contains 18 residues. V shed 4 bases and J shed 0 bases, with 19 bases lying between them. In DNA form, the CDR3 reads TGTGCCAGCAGCTCATTTGGAGGGTCTGCTAGCTCTGGAAACACCATATATTTT. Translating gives CASSSFGGSASSGNTIYF.

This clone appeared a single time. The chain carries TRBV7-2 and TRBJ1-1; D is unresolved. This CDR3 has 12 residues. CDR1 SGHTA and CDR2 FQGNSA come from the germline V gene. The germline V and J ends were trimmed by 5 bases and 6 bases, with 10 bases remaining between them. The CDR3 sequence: CASSHRQAEAFF. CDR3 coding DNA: TGTGCCAGCAGCCACCGTCAGGCTGAAGCTTTCTTT.

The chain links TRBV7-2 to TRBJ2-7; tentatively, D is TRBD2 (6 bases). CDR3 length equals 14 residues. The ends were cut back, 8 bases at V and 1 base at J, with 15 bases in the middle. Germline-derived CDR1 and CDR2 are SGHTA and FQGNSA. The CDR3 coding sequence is TGTGCCAGCTCGGTCGGGGAGGTTTCCTACGAGCAGTACTTC. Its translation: CASSVGEVSYEQYF.

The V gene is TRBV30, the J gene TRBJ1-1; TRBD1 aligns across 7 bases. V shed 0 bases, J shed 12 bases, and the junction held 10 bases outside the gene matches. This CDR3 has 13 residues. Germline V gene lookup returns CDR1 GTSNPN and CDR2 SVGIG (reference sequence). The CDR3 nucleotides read TGTGCCTGGAGTGTTCTGGAGGGGGCATTAACTTTCTTT. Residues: CAWSVLEGALTFF.

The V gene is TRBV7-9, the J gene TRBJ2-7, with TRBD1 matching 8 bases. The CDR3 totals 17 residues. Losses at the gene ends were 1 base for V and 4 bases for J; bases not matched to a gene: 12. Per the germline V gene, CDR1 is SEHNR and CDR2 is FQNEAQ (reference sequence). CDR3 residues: CASSLGPLRGPGYEQYF. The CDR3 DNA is TGTGCCAGCAGCTTAGGTCCGCTCAGGGGGCCCGGGTACGAGCAGTACTTC.